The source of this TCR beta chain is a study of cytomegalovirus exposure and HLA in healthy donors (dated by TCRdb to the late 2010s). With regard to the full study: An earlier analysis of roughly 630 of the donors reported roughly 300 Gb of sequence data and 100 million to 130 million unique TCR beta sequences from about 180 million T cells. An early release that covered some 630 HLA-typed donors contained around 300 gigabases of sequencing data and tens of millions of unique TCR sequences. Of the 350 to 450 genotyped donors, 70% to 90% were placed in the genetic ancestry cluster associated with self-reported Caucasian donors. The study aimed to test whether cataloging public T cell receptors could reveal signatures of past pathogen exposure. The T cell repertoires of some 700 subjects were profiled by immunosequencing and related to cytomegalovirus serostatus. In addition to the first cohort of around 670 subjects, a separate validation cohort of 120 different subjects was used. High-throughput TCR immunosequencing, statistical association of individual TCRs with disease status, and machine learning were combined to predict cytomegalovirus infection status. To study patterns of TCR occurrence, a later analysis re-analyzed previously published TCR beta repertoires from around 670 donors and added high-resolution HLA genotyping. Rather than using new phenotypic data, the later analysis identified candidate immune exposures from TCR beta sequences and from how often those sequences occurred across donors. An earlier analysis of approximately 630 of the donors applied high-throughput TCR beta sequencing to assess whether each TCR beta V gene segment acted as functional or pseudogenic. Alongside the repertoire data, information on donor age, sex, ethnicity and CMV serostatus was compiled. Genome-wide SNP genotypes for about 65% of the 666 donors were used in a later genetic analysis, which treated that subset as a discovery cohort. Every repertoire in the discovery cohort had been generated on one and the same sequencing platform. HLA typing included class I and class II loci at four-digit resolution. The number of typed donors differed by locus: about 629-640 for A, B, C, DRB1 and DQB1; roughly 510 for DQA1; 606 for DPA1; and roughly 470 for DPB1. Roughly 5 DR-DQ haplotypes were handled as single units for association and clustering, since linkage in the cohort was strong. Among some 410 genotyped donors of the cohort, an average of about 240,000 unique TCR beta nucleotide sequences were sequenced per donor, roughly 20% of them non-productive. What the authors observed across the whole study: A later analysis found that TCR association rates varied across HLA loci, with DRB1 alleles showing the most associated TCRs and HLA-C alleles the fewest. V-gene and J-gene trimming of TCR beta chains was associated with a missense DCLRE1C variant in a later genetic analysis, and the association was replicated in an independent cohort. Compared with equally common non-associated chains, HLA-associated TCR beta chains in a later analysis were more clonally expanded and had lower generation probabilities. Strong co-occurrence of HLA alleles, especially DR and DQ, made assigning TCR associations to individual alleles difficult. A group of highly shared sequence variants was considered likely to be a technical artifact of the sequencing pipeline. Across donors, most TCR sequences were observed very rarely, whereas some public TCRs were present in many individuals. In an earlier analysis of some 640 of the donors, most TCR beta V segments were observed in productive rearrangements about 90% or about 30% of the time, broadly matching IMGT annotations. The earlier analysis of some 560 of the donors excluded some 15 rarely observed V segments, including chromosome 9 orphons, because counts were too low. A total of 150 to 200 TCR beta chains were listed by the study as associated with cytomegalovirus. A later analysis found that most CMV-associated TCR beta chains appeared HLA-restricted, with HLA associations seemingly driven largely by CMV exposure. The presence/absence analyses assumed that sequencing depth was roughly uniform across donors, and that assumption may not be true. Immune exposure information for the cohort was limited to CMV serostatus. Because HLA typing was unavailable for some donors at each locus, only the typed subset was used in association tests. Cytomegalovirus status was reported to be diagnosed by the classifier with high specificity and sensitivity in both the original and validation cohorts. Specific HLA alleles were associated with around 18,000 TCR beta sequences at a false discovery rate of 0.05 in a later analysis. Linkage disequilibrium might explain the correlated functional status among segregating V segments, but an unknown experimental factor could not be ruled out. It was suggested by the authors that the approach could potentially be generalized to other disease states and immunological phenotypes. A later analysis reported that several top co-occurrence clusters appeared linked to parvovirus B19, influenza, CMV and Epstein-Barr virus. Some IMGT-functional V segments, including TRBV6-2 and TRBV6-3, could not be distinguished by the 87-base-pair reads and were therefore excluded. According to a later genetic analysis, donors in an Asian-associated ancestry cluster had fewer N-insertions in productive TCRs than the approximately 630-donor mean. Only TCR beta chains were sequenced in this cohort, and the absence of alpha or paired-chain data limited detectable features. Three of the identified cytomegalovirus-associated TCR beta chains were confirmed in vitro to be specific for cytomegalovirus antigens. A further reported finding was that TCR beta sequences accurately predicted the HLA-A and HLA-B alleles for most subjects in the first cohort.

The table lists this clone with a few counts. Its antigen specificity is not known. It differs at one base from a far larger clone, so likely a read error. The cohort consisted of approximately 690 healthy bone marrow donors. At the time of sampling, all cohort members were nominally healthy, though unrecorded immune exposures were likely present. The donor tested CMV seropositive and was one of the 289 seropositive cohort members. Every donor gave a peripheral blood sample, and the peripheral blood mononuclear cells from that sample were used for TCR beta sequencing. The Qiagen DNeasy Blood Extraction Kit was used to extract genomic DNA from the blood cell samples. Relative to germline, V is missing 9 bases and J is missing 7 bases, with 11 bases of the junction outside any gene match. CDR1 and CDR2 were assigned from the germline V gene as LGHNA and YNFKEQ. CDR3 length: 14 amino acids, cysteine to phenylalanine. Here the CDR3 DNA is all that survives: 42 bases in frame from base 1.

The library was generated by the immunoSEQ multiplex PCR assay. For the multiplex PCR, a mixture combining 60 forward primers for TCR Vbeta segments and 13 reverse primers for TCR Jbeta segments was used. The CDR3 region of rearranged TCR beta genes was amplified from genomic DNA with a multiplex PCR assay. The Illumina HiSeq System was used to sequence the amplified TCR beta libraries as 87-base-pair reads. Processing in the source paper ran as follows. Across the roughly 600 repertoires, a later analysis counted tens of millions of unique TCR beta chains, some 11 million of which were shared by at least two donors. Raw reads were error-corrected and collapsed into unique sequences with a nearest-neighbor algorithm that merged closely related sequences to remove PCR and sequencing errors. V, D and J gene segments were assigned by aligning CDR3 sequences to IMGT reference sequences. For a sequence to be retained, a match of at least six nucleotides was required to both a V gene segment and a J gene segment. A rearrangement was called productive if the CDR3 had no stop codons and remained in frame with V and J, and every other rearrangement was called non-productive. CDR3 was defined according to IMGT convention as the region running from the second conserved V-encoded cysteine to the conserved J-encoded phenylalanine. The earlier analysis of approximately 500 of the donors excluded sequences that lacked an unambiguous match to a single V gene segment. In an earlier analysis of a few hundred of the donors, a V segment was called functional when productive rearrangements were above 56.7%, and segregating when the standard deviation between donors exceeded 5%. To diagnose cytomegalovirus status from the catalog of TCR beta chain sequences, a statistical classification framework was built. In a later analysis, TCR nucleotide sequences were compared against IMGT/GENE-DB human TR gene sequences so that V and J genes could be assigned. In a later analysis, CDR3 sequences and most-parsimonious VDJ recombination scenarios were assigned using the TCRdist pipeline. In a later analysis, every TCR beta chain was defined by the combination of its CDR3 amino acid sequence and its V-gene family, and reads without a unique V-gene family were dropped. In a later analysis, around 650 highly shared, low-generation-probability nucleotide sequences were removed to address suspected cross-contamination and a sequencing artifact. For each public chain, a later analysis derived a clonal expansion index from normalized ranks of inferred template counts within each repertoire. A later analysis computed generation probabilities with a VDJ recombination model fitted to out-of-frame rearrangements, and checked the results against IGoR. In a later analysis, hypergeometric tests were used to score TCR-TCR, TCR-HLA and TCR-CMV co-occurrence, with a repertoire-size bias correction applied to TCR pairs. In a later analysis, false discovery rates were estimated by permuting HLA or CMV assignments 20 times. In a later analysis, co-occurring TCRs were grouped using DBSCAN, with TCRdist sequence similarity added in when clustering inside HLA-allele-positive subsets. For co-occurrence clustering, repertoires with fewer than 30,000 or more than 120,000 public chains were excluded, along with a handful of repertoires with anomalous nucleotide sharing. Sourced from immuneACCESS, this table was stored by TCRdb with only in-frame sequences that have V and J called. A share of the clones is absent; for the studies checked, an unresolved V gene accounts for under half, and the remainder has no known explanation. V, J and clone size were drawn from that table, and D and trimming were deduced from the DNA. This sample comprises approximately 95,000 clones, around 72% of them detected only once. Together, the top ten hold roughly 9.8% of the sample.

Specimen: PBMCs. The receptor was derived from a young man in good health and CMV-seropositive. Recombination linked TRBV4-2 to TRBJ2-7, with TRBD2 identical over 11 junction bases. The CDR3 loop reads CASSLAGGPNEQYF. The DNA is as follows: TGTGCCAGTTCTCTAGCGGGGGGCCCCAATGAGCAGTACTTC.